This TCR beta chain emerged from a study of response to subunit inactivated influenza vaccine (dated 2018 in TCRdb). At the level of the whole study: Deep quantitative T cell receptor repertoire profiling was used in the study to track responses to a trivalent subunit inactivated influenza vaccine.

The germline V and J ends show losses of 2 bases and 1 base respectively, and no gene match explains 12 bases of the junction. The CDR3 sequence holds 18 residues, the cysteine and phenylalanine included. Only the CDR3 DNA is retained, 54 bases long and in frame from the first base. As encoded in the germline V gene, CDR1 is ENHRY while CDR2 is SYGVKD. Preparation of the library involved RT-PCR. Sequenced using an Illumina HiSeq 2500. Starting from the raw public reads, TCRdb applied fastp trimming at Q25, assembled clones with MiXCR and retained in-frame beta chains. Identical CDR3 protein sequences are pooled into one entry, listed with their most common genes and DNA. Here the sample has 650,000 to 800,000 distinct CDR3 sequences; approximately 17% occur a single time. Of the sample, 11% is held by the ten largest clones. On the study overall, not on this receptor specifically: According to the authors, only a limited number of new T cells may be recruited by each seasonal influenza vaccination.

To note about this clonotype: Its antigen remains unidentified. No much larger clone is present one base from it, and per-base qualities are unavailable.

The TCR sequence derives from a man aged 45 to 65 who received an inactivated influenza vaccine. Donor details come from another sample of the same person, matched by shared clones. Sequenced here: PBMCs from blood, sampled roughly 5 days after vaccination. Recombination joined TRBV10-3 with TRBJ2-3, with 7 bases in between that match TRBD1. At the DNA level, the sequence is TGTGCCATCAGTGAGACCGAGGGACAGTTAACCCGCACAGATACGCAGTATTTT. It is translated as CAISETEGQLTRTDTQYF.